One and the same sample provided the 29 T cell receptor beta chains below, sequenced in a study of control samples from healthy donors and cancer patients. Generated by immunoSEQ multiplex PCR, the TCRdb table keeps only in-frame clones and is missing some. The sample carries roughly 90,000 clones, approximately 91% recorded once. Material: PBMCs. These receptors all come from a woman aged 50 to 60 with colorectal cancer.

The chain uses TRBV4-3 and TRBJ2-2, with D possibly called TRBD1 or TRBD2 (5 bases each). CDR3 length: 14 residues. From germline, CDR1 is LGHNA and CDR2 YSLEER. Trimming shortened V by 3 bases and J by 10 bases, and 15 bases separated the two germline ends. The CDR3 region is CASSHEGRNEELFF. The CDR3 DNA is TGCGCCAGCAGCCATGAGGGACGGAACGAGGAGCTGTTTTTT.

This CDR3 is CASSSNSNQPQHF. The CDR3 DNA sequence: TGTGCCAGCAGCTCCAATAGCAATCAGCCCCAGCATTTT. The chain couples TRBV7-8 to TRBJ1-5; D is undetermined. Germline V lookup: CDR1 SGHVS, CDR2 FQNEAQ. V was shortened by 4 bases and J by 0 bases, with 4 bases between the two germline ends. The CDR3 consists of 13 residues.

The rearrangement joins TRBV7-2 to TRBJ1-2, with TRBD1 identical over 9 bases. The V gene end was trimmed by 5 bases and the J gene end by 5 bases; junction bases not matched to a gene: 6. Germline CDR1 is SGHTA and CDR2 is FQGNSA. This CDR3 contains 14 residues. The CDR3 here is CASSPDRGQYGYTF. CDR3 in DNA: TGTGCCAGCAGCCCGGACAGGGGCCAATATGGCTACACCTTC.

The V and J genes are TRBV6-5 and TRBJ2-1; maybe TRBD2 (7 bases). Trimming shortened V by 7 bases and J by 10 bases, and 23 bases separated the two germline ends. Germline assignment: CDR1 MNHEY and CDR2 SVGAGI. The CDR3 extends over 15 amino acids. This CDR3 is CASTQQGGGEDEQFF. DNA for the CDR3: TGTGCCAGCACCCAGCAGGGAGGGGGAGAAGACGAGCAGTTCTTC.

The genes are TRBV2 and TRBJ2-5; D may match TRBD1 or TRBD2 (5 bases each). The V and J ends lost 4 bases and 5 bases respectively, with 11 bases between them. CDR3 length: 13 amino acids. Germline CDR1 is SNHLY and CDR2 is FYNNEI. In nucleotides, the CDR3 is TGTGCCAGCAGTGGGTCGGGGCGGGAGACCCAGTACTTC. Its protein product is CASSGSGRETQYF.

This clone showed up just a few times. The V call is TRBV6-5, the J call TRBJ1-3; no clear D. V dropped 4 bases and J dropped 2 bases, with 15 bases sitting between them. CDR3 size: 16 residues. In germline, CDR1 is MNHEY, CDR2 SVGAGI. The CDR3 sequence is CASSSTPGVAGNTIYF. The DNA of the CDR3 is TGTGCCAGCAGTTCTACGCCCGGAGTAGCTGGAAACACCATATATTTT.

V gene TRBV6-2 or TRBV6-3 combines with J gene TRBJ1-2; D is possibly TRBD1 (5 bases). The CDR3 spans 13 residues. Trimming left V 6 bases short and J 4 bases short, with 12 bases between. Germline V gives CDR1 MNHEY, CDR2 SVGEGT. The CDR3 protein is CASSLGVVYGYTF. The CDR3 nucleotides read TGTGCCAGCAGCCTGGGGGTCGTCTATGGCTACACCTTC.

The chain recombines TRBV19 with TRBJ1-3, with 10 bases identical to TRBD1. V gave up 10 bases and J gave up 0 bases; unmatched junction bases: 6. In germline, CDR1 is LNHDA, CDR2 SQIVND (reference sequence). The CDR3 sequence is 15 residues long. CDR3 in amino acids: CATRDRGSSGNTIYF. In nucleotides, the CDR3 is TGTGCCACCAGGGACAGGGGATCCTCTGGAAACACCATATATTTT.

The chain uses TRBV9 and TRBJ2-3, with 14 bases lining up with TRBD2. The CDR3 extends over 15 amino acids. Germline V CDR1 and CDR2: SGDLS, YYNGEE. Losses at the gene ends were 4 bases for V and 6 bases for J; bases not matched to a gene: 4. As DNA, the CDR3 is TGTGCCAGCAGCTCCCGGACTAGCGGGGGGGATACGCAGTATTTT. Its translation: CASSSRTSGGDTQYF.

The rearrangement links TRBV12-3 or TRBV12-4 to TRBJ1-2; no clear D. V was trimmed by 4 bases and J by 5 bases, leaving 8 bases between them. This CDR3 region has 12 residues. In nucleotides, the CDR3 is TGTGCCAGCAGTTCGATCGATTATGGCTACACCTTC. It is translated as CASSSIDYGYTF.

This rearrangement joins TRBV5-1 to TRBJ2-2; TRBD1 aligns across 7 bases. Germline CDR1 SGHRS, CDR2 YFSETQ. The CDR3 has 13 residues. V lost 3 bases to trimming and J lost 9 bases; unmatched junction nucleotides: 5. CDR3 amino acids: CASSSGTVRELFF. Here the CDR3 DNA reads TGCGCCAGCAGCTCTGGGACAGTGAGGGAGCTGTTTTTT.

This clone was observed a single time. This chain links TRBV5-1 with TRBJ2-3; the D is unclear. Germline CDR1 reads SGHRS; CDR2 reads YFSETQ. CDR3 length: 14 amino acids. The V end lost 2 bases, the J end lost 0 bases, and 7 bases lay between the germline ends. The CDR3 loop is CASSLGSSTDTQYF. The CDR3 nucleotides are TGCGCCAGCAGCTTAGGGTCTAGCACAGATACGCAGTATTTT. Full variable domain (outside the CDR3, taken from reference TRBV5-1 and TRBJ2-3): KAGVTQTPRYLIKTRGQQVTLSCSPISGHRSVSWYQQTPGQGLQFLFEYFSETQRNKGNFPGRFSGRQFSNSRSEMNVSTLELGDSALYLCASSLGSSTDTQYFGPGTRLTVL.

CDR3 sequence: CATENTSGTGGYGYTF. Here the CDR3 DNA reads TGTGCCACCGAGAATACATCCGGGACAGGGGGCTATGGCTACACCTTC. The chain employs TRBV28 and TRBJ1-2, with 11 bases matching TRBD1. After removal of 10 bases from V and 4 bases from J, the junction contained 14 bases not matched to a gene. The CDR3 spans 16 residues. Per the germline V gene, CDR1 is MDHEN and CDR2 is SYDVKM.

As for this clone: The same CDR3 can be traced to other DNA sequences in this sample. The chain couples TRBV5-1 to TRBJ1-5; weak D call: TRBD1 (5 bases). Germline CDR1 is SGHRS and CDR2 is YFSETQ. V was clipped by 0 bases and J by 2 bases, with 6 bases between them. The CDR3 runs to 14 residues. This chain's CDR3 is CASSLGDGNQPQHF. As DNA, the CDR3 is TGCGCCAGCAGCTTGGGGGACGGCAATCAGCCCCAGCATTTT. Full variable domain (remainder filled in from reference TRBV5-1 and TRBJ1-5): KAGVTQTPRYLIKTRGQQVTLSCSPISGHRSVSWYQQTPGQGLQFLFEYFSETQRNKGNFPGRFSGRQFSNSRSEMNVSTLELGDSALYLCASSLGDGNQPQHFGDGTRLSIL.

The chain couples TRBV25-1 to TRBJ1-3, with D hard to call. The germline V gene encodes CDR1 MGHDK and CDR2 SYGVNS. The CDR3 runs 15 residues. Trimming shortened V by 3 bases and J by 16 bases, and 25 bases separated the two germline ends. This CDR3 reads CASSDRRRVPQRCYF. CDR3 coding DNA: TGTGCCAGCAGTGATAGAAGGAGAGTTCCCCAAAGGTGTTATTTT.

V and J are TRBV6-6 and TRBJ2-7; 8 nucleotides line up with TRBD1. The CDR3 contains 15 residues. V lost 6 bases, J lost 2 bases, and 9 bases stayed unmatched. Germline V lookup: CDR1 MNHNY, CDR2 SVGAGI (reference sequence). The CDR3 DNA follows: TGTGCCAGCAGCCGCGGACAGGGTTTCACCTACGAGCAGTACGTC. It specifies CASSRGQGFTYEQYV.

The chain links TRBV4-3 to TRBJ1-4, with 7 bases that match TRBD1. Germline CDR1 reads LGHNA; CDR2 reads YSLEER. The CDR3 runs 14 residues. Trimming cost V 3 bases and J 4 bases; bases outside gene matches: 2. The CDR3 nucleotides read TGCGCCAGCAGCCAGGGACAGTTTAATGAAAAACTGTTTTTT. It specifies CASSQGQFNEKLFF.

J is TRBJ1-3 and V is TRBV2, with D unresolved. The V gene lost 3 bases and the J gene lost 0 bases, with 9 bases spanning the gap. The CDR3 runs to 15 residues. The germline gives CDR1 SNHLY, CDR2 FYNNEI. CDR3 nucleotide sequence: TGTGCCAGCAGTGATGAGGCCCTCTCTGGAAACACCATATATTTT. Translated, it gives CASSDEALSGNTIYF.

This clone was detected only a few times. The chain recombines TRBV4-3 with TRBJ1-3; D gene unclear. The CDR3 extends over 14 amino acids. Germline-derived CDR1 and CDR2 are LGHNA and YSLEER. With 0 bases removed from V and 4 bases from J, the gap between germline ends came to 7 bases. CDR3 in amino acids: CASSQEQWGNTIYF. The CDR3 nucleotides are TGCGCCAGCAGCCAAGAACAGTGGGGAAACACCATATATTTT.

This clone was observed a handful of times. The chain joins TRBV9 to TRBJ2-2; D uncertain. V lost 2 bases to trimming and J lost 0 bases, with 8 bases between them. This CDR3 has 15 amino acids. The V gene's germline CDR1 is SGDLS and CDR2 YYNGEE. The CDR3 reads CASSVRASNTGELFF. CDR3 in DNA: TGTGCCAGCAGCGTTCGAGCCTCGAACACCGGGGAGCTGTTTTTT.

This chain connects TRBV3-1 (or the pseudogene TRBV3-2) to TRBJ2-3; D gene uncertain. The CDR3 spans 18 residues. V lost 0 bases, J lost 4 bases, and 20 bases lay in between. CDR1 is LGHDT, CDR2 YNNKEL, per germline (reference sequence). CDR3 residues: CASSQDILRERWSDTQYF. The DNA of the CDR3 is TGTGCCAGCAGCCAAGATATTTTAAGGGAAAGGTGGTCAGATACGCAGTATTTT.

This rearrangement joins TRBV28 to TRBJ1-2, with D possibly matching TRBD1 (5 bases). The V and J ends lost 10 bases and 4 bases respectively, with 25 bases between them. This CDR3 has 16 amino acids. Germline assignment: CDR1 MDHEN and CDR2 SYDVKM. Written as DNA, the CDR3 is TGTGCCAATACTACCTTCCCGAGACAGCCCAGCTATGGCTACACCTTC. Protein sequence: CANTTFPRQPSYGYTF.

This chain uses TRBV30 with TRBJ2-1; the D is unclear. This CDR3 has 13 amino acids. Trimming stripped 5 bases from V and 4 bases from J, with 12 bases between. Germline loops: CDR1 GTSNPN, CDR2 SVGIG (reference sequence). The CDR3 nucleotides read TGTGCCTGGTTGGAATACAGATACAATGAGCAGTTCTTC. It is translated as CAWLEYRYNEQFF.

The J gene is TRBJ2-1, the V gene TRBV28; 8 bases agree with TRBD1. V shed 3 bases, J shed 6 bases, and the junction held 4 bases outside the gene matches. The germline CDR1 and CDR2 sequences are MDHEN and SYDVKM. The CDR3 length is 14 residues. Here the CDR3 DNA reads TGTGCCAGCAGTTTTTTTCAGGGGGCCAATGAGCAGTTCTTC. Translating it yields CASSFFQGANEQFF.

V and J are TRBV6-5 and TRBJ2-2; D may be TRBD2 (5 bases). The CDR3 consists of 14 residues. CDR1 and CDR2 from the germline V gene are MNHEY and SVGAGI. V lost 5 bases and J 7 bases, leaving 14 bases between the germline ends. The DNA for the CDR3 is TGTGCCAGCAGTCGCGGACTCATGGGCGGGGAGCTGTTTTTT. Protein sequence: CASSRGLMGGELFF.

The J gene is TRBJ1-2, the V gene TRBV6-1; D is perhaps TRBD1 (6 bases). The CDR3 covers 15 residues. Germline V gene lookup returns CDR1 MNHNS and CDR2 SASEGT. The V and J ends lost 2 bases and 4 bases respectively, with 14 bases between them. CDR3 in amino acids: CASSEFRGEGYGYTF. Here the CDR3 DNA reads TGTGCCAGCAGTGAATTCAGGGGAGAAGGCTATGGCTACACCTTC.

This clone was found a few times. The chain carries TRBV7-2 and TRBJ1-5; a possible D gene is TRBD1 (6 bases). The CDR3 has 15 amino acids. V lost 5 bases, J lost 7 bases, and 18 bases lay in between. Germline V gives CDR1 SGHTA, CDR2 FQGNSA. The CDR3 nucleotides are TGTGCCAGCAGCGGGTACAGGGATGGTGGCCAGCCCCAGCATTTT. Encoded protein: CASSGYRDGGQPQHF.

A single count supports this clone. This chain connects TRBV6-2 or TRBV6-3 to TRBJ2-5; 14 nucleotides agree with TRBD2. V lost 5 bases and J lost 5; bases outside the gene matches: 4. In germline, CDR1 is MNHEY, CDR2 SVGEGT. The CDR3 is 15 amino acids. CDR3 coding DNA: TGTGCCAGCAGTCGGACTAGCGGGGGGCCGGAGACCCAGTACTTC. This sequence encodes CASSRTSGGPETQYF.

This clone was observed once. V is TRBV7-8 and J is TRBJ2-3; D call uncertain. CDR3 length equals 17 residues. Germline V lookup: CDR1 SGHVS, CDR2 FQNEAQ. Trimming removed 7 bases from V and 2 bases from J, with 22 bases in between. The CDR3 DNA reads TGTGCCAGCACACTATCGATCTCACCCTACCCCACAGATACGCAGTATTTT. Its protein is CASTLSISPYPTDTQYF.